This T cell receptor beta chain was retrieved from a study of shared clonotypes between healthy human individuals. Here immunoSEQ multiplex PCR was the method, and the copy in TCRdb shows in-frame clones only, minus some. Among around 2,000,000 clones, approximately 95% were seen once, and the ten largest hold 0.1% to 0.15%. Trimming took off 4 bases at V and 5 bases at J, with 13 bases between the two ends. The germline CDR1 and CDR2 sequences are SGHTA and FQGNSA. The CDR3 covers 14 residues. Source material: naive CD4+ T cells sorted from blood. Subset described: CD45RA+ positively selected. This TCR came from a man aged 18 to 29 in good health. The V and J genes are TRBV7-2 and TRBJ2-3; D possibly corresponds to TRBD1 (7 bases). This chain's CDR3 is CASSSRGAKDTQYF. The CDR3 DNA sequence: TGTGCCAGCAGCTCCAGGGGGGCTAAAGATACGCAGTATTTT.